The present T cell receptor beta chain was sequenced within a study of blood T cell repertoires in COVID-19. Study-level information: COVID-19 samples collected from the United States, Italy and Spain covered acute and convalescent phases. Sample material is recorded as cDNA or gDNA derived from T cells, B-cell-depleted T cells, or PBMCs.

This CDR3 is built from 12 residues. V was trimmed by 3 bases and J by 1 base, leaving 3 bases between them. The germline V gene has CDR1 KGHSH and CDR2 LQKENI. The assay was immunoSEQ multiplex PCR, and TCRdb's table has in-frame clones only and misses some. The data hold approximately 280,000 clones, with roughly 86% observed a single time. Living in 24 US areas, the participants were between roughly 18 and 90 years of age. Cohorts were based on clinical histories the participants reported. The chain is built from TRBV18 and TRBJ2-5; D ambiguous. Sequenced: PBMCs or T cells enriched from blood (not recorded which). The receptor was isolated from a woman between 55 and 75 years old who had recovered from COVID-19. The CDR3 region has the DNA TGTGCCAGCTCACCGCGCCAAGAGACCCAGTACTTC. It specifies CASSPRQETQYF.